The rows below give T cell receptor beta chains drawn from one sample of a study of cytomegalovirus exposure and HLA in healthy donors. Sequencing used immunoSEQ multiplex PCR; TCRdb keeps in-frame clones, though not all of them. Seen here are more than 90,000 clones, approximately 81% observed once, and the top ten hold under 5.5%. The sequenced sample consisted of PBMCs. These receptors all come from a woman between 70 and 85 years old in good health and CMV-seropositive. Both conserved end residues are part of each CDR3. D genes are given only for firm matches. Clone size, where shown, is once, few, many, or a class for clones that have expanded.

CDR3aa: CASSLDHGISSYNEQFF
CDR3nt: TGTGCCAGCAGCTTAGATCACGGGATAAGCTCCTACAATGAGCAGTTCTTC
j_gene: TRBJ2-1
abundance: -
d_gene: -
v_gene: TRBV11-2

CDR3aa: CASSIVTGPAGNTIYF
CDR3nt: TGTGCCAGTAGTATAGTTACAGGTCCCGCAGGAAACACCATATATTTT
j_gene: TRBJ1-3
abundance: -
d_gene: -
v_gene: TRBV19

CDR3aa: CASSQGTGKNSNQPQHF
CDR3nt: TGCGCCAGCAGCCAAGGAACAGGGAAAAATAGCAATCAGCCCCAGCATTTT
j_gene: TRBJ1-5
abundance: -
d_gene: -
v_gene: TRBV4-1

CDR3aa: CASSSSPDRVKTQYF
CDR3nt: TGTGCCAGCAGTTCCTCACCGGACAGGGTGAAGACCCAGTACTTC
j_gene: TRBJ2-5
abundance: -
d_gene: TRBD1
v_gene: TRBV6-6

CDR3aa: CASRAGTPGGELFF
CDR3nt: TGTGCCAGCAGGGCCGGGACTCCCGGAGGGGAGCTGTTTTTT
j_gene: TRBJ2-2
abundance: -
d_gene: -
v_gene: TRBV2

CDR3aa: CASSMGVGGATRNTIYF
CDR3nt: TGTGCCAGTAGTATGGGGGTAGGGGGAGCGACTAGAAACACCATATATTTT
j_gene: TRBJ1-3
abundance: -
d_gene: -
v_gene: TRBV19

CDR3aa: CATSSSGTEYSGANVLTF
CDR3nt: TGTGCCACCAGCAGCTCCGGGACAGAATACTCTGGGGCCAACGTCCTGACTTTC
j_gene: TRBJ2-6
abundance: -
d_gene: TRBD1
v_gene: TRBV15

CDR3aa: CASSLGQGSHEQYF
CDR3nt: TGTGCCAGCAGCTTGGGACAGGGTTCCCACGAGCAGTACTTC
j_gene: TRBJ2-7
abundance: once
d_gene: TRBD1
v_gene: TRBV9

CDR3aa: CASSQSRGSFSGANVLTF
CDR3nt: TGTGCCAGCAGCCAAAGTAGGGGTTCCTTCTCTGGGGCCAACGTCCTGACTTTC
j_gene: TRBJ2-6
abundance: -
d_gene: -
v_gene: TRBV7-9

CDR3aa: CASSRGTGGRINEQFF
CDR3nt: TGTGCCAGCAGCCGCGGTACGGGCGGGAGAATCAATGAGCAGTTCTTC
j_gene: TRBJ2-1
abundance: -
d_gene: TRBD2
v_gene: TRBV7-9

CDR3aa: CAWSMRREGQGEQFF
CDR3nt: TGTGCCTGGAGTATGCGGCGGGAGGGCCAGGGTGAGCAGTTCTTC
j_gene: TRBJ2-1
abundance: -
d_gene: TRBD2
v_gene: TRBV30

CDR3aa: CASSDLKRGFNQPQHF
CDR3nt: TGTGCCAGCAGTGACCTCAAGCGGGGATTCAATCAGCCCCAGCATTTT
j_gene: TRBJ1-5
abundance: -
d_gene: -
v_gene: TRBV25-1

CDR3aa: CASSETGGIYQPQHF
CDR3nt: TGTGCCAGCAGTGAAACAGGGGGGATCTATCAGCCCCAGCATTTT
j_gene: TRBJ1-5
abundance: few
d_gene: TRBD1
v_gene: TRBV6-1

CDR3aa: CASKGREGGNEQFF
CDR3nt: TGTGCCAGCAAAGGGCGGGAGGGGGGCAATGAGCAGTTCTTC
j_gene: TRBJ2-1
abundance: -
d_gene: TRBD2
v_gene: TRBV5-4

CDR3aa: CASTSPGRGNEQYF
CDR3nt: TGTGCCAGCACCTCCCCGGGCAGGGGGAACGAGCAGTACTTC
j_gene: TRBJ2-7
abundance: -
d_gene: TRBD1
v_gene: TRBV28

CDR3aa: CASSIANRGLSTDTQYF
CDR3nt: TGTGCCAGTAGTATAGCCAACAGGGGGTTATCCACAGATACGCAGTATTTT
j_gene: TRBJ2-3
abundance: once
d_gene: TRBD1
v_gene: TRBV19

CDR3aa: CASSLLGQTILNNEQFF
CDR3nt: TGTGCCAGCAGCCTCCTAGGACAGACAATCCTAAACAATGAGCAGTTCTTC
j_gene: TRBJ2-1
abundance: -
d_gene: -
v_gene: TRBV4-2

CDR3aa: CSVEDLSTGDYEQYF
CDR3nt: TGCAGCGTTGAAGATCTAAGCACCGGGGATTACGAGCAGTACTTC
j_gene: TRBJ2-7
abundance: -
d_gene: -
v_gene: TRBV29-1

CDR3aa: CSVARDRDGNTIYF
CDR3nt: TGCAGCGTGGCTAGGGACAGGGATGGAAACACCATATATTTT
j_gene: TRBJ1-3
abundance: -
d_gene: TRBD1
v_gene: TRBV29-1

CDR3aa: CASSRHGDRNEKLFF
CDR3nt: TGCGCCAGCAGTCGACACGGGGATAGAAATGAAAAACTGTTTTTT
j_gene: TRBJ1-4
abundance: once
d_gene: -
v_gene: TRBV5-1

CDR3aa: CASSISVGTSREDEQFF
CDR3nt: TGTGCCAGTAGTATAAGTGTTGGGACTAGCAGGGAAGATGAGCAGTTCTTC
j_gene: TRBJ2-1
abundance: once
d_gene: TRBD2
v_gene: TRBV19

CDR3aa: CASVGDSNQPQHF
CDR3nt: TGTGCCAGCGTAGGGGATAGCAATCAGCCCCAGCATTTT
j_gene: TRBJ1-5
abundance: -
d_gene: -
v_gene: TRBV2

CDR3aa: CASSPTGTWVNEQFF
CDR3nt: TGTGCCAGCAGCCCGACAGGGACTTGGGTCAATGAGCAGTTCTTC
j_gene: TRBJ2-1
abundance: -
d_gene: -
v_gene: TRBV11-2

CDR3aa: CASSLDRVANTIYF
CDR3nt: TGTGCCAGCAGTCTTGACAGGGTCGCCAACACCATATATTTT
j_gene: TRBJ1-3
abundance: few
d_gene: TRBD1
v_gene: TRBV6-5

CDR3aa: CASSLHGGLSEQYF
CDR3nt: TGTGCCAGCAGCCTCCATGGGGGCCTCAGCGAGCAGTACTTC
j_gene: TRBJ2-7
abundance: -
d_gene: -
v_gene: TRBV11-3

CDR3aa: CASSRGGESEKLFF
CDR3nt: TGTGCCAGCAGCCGAGGGGGGGAGAGTGAAAAACTGTTTTTT
j_gene: TRBJ1-4
abundance: -
d_gene: -
v_gene: TRBV5-4

CDR3aa: CASSRRQGDEQFF
CDR3nt: TGTGCCAGCTCGCGACGACAGGGCGATGAGCAGTTCTTC
j_gene: TRBJ2-1
abundance: -
d_gene: TRBD1
v_gene: TRBV18

CDR3aa: CASSPSGGTLQAFF
CDR3nt: TGTGCCAGCAGTCCCTCGGGGGGAACTTTACAAGCTTTCTTT
j_gene: TRBJ1-1
abundance: few
d_gene: -
v_gene: TRBV6-6

CDR3aa: CARSQYEQYF
CDR3nt: TGTGCCAGGAGTCAGTACGAGCAGTACTTC
j_gene: TRBJ2-7
abundance: once
d_gene: -
v_gene: TRBV2

CDR3aa: CASSFGTGKYEQYF
CDR3nt: TGTGCCAGCAGTTTCGGGACAGGAAAATACGAGCAGTACTTC
j_gene: TRBJ2-7
abundance: -
d_gene: TRBD1
v_gene: TRBV27

CDR3aa: CASSPQSSNQPQHF
CDR3nt: TGTGCCAGCTCACCACAGAGCTCGAATCAGCCCCAGCATTTT
j_gene: TRBJ1-5
abundance: -
d_gene: -
v_gene: TRBV18

CDR3aa: CATSRDGTSSYEQYF
CDR3nt: TGTGCCACCAGCAGAGATGGGACTAGCTCCTACGAGCAGTACTTC
j_gene: TRBJ2-7
abundance: -
d_gene: TRBD2
v_gene: TRBV15